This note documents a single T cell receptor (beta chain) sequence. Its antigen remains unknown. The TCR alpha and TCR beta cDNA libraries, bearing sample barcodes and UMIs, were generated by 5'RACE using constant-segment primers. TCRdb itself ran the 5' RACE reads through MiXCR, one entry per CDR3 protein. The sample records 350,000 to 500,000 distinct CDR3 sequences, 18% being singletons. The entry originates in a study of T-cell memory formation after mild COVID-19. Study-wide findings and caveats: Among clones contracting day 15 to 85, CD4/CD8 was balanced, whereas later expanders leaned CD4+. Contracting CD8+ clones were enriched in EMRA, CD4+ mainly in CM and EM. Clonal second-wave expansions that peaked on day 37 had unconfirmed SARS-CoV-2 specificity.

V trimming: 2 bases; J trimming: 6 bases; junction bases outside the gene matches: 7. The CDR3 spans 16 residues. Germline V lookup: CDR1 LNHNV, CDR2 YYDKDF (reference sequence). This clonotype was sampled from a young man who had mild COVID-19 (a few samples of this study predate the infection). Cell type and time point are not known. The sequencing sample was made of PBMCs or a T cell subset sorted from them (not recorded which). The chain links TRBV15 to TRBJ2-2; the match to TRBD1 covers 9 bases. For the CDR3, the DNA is TGTGCCACCAGCAGAAACAGGGGGCGCGTTCCCGGGGAGCTGTTTTTT. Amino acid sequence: CATSRNRGRVPGELFF.